This T cell receptor beta chain was captured by sequencing in a study of shared clonotypes between healthy human individuals. The CDR3 length is 14 residues. The germline V gene has CDR1 SGHRS and CDR2 YFSETQ. V was pared by 4 bases and J by 8 bases, with 4 bases of the junction left unmatched. In the source study's methods: Junction-only immunoSEQ data arrived without quality scores, meaning filtering differed. Generated by immunoSEQ multiplex PCR, the TCRdb table keeps only in-frame clones and is missing some. V and J calls and clone size follow that table, whereas D and trimming were derived from the DNA. The profile shows about half a million clones, 75% to 80% of them singletons.

The specimen was PBMCs. This receptor was taken from a woman aged 40 to 50 in good health. Some clones in this sample may be carry-over from other donors' samples. The chain carries TRBV5-1 and TRBJ2-1; 12 nucleotides match TRBD2. CDR3 protein: CASSPGTSGHEQFF. CDR3 in DNA: TGCGCCAGCAGCCCCGGGACTAGCGGGCATGAGCAGTTCTTC. Combining the CDR3 with reference TRBV5-1 and TRBJ2-1 gives the whole variable domain KAGVTQTPRYLIKTRGQQVTLSCSPISGHRSVSWYQQTPGQGLQFLFEYFSETQRNKGNFPGRFSGRQFSNSRSEMNVSTLELGDSALYLCASSPGTSGHEQFFGPGTRLTVL.